This TCR beta chain was captured by sequencing in a study of spatial heterogeneity in lung cancer. This clonotype has ten or more counts. Regarding time point: sample taken at primary tumor resection. Whole RNA from tumor, nontumor lung or frozen PBMC was sequenced unsorted. One entry per CDR3 protein, called by TCRdb with MiXCR from the 5' RACE reads. In the table there are approximately 21,000 distinct CDR3 sequences, about 3% of which are singletons. Here the sequenced sample was PBMCs, taken at surgery. This clonotype was sampled from a female donor with early-stage non-small cell lung cancer.

CDR3 region: CASSVIGTRESIQYF. Written as DNA, the CDR3 is TGTGCCAGCAGCGTCATAGGGACTAGGGAGTCCATTCAGTACTTC. The V gene is TRBV9, the J gene TRBJ2-4; 8 positions match TRBD2. Germline V gene lookup returns CDR1 SGDLS and CDR2 YYNGEE. V dropped 2 bases and J dropped 9; count of bases not matched to a gene: 10. This CDR3 is built from 15 residues.